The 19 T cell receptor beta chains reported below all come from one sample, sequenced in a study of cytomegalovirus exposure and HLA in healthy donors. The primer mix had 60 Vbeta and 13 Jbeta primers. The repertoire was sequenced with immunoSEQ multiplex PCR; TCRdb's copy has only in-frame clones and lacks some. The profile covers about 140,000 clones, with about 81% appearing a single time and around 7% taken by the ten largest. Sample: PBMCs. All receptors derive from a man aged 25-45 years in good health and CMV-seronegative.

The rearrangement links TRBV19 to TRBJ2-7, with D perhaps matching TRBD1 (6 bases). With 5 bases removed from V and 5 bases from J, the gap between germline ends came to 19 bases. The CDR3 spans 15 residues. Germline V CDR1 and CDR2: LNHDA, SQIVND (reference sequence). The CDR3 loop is CASSHRDKTSHEQYF. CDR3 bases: TGTGCCAGTAGTCATCGGGACAAAACATCCCACGAGCAGTACTTC.

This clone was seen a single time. The CDR3 region is CASSPGGRANEQFF. The DNA for the CDR3 is TGTGCCAGCAGCCCAGGCGGGAGAGCCAATGAGCAGTTCTTC. The chain carries TRBV14 and TRBJ2-1, with 7 bases matching TRBD2. The germline gives CDR1 SGHDN, CDR2 FVKESK. Trimming took 4 bases from V and 6 from J; bases not matched to a gene: 6. The CDR3 runs 14 residues.

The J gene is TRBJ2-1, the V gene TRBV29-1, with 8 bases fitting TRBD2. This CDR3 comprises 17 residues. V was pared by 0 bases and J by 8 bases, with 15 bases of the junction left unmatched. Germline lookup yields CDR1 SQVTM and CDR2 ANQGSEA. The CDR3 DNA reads TGCAGCGTTGAAGATGTTTTTTCGGGAGGGCCTGCCTATGAGCAGTTCTTC. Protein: CSVEDVFSGGPAYEQFF.

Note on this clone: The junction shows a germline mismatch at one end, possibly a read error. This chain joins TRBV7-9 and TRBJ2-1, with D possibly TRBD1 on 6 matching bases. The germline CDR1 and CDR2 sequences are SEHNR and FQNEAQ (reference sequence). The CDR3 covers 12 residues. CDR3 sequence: CASTLRGNEQFF. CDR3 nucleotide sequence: TGTGCCAGCACCTTAAGGGGGAATGAGCAGTTCTTC.

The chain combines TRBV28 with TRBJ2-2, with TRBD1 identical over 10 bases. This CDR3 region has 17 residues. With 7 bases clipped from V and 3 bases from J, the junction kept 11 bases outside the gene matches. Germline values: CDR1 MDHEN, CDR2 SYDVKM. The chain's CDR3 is CASTSRRQGADTGELFF. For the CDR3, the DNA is TGTGCCAGCACCTCAAGGAGACAGGGGGCGGACACCGGGGAGCTGTTTTTT. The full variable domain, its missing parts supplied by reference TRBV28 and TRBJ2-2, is DVKVTQSSRYLVKRTGEKVFLECVQDMDHENMFWYRQDPGLGLRLIYFSYDVKMKEKGDIPEGYSVSREKKERFSLILESASTNQTSMYLCASTSRRQGADTGELFFGEGSRLTVL.

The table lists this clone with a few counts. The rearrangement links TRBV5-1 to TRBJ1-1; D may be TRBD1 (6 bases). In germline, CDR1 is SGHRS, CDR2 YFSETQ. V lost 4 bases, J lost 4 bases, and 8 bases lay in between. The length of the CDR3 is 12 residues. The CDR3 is CASSVQGTEAFF. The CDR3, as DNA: TGCGCCAGCAGCGTACAGGGCACTGAAGCTTTCTTT.

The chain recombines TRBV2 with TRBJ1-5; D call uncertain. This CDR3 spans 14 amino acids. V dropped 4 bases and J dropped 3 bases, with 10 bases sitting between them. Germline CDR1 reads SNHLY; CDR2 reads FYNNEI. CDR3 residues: CASSASEDNQPQHF. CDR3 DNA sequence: TGTGCCAGCAGTGCTTCAGAAGACAATCAGCCCCAGCATTTT.

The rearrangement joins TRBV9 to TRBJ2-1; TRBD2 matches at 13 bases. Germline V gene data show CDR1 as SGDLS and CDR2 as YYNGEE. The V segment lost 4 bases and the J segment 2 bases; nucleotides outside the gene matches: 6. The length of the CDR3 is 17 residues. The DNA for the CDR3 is TGTGCCAGCAGCCCCCGGGGGACTAGCGGGGCCTACAATGAGCAGTTCTTC. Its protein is CASSPRGTSGAYNEQFF. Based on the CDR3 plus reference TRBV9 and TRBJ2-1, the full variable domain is DSGVTQTPKHLITATGQRVTLRCSPRSGDLSVYWYQQSLDQGLQFLIQYYNGEERAKGNILERFSAQQFPDLHSELNLSSLELGDSALYFCASSPRGTSGAYNEQFFGPGTRLTVL.

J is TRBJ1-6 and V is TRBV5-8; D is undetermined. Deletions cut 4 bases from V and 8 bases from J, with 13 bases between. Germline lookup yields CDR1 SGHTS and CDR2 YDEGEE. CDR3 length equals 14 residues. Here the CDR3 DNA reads TGTGCCAGCAGCGAACAAATCGGGGATTCACCCCTCCACTTT. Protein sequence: CASSEQIGDSPLHF.

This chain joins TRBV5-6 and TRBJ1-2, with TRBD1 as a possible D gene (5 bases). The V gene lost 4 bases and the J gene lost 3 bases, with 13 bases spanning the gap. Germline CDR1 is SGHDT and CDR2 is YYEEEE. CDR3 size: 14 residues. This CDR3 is CASSVAGHDYGYTF. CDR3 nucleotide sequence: TGTGCCAGCAGCGTGGCAGGGCACGACTATGGCTACACCTTC.

The CDR3 here is CASSITGSYNEQFF. In nucleotides, the CDR3 is TGTGCCAGTAGTATAACAGGCTCCTACAATGAGCAGTTCTTC. The rearrangement joins TRBV19 to TRBJ2-1; possible D gene TRBD1, 5 bases. This CDR3 is built from 14 residues. V shed 2 bases and J shed 0 bases, with 5 bases lying between them. In germline, CDR1 is LNHDA, CDR2 SQIVND (reference sequence).

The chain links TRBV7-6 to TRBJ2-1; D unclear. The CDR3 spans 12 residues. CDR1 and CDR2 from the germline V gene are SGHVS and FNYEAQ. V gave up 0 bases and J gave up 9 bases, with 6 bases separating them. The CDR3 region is CASSLASAEQFF. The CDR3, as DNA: TGTGCCAGCAGCTTAGCGAGCGCTGAGCAGTTCTTC.

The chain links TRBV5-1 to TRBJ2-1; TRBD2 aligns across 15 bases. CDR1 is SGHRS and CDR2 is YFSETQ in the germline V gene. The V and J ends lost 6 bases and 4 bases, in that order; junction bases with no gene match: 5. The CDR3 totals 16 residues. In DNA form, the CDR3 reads TGCGCCAGCACACGGACTAGCGGGGGGGGATACAATGAGCAGTTCTTC. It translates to CASTRTSGGGYNEQFF.

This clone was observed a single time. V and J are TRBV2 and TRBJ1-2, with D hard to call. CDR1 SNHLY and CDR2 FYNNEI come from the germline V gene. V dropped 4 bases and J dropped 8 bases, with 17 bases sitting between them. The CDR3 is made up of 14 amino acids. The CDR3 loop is CASSGSQRTGGYTF. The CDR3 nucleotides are TGTGCCAGCAGTGGTAGCCAGAGAACGGGGGGCTACACCTTC.

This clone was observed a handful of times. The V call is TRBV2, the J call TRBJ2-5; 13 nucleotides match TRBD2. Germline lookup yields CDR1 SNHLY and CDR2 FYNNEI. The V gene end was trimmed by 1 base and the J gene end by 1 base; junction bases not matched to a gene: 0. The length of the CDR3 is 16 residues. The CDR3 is CASSEGTSGGQETQYF. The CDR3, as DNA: TGTGCCAGCAGTGAAGGGACTAGCGGGGGCCAAGAGACCCAGTACTTC.

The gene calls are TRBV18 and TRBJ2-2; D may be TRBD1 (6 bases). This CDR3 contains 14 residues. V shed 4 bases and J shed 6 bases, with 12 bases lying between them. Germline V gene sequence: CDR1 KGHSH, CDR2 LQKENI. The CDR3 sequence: CASSRGHESGELFF. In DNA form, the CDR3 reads TGTGCCAGCTCACGGGGGCATGAATCCGGGGAGCTGTTTTTT.

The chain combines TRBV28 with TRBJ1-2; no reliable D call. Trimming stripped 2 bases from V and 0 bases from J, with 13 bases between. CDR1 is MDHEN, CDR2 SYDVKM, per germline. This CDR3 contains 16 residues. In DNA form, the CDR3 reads TGTGCCAGCAGTTTAATGGGAGCCATCTCTAACTATGGCTACACCTTC. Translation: CASSLMGAISNYGYTF.

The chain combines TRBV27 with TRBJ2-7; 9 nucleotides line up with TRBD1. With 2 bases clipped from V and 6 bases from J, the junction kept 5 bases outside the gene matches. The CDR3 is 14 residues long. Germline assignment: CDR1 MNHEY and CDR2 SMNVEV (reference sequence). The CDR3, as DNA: TGTGCCAGCAGTTTAAACAGGGGGCAAGGCGAGCAGTACTTC. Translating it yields CASSLNRGQGEQYF.

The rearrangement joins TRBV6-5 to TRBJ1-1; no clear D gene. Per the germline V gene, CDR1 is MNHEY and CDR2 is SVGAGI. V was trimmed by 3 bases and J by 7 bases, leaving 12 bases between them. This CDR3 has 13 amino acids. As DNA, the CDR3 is TGTGCCAGCAGTTATGTCGGTACCCATGAAGCTTTCTTT. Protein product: CASSYVGTHEAFF.